Listed here is a single T cell receptor beta chain. Its cognate antigen has yet to be identified. Base qualities were left out, and no much larger clone turns up one base away. Deletion took 6 bases off V and 2 bases off J, with a span of 14 bases between the germline ends. The CDR3 covers 14 residues, taking in both the cysteine and the phenylalanine. Just the 42-base CDR3 DNA is kept, in frame starting at base 1. CDR1 is given as MDHEN and CDR2 as SYDVKM, both from the germline V gene. This record comes from a study of shared clonotypes between healthy human individuals (dated by TCRdb to 2019 to 2021). Regarding the study in general: Three men and a couple of women, aged 18 to 49 years, made up the cohort. Leukapheresis yielded between about 0.85 and 10 billion PBMCs per donor. For each donor, CD4 naive and CD4 memory were each given three plates, CD8 naive was given two plates, and CD8 memory was given one plate. The study deeply sequenced blood TCR repertoires of 5 or 6 healthy adults to estimate repertoire size and the extent of clonotype sharing between individuals. Libraries were prepared and TCR repertoires were sequenced by different laboratories using diverse techniques, in order to increase sequencing depth and limit assay-specific biases.

Overall results and qualifications from the work: Because the study included only a small number of donors, the genetic and exposure-history diversity represented was limited. Larger estimated clonotype richness was generally found for naive subsets than for memory subsets. Incomplete sequencing was indicated by rarefaction of sorted-subset datasets, despite the large sequencing depth. When four donors were compared, the shared fraction of clonotypes was around 5% for naive CD4, 3.5% for naive CD8, about 2.5% for memory CD4, and about 0.36% for memory CD8. Pairwise subsampling led to the expectation that sequencing depth would affect the degree of clonotype sharing among donors. Higher generation probabilities were observed for clonotypes shared by all four sorted-subset donors than for non-shared clonotypes. Only blood was sampled, and tissue TCR repertoires likely differ from those in blood.

CD8 naive samples consisted of CD45RO-negative cells that were positively selected for CCR7, yielding a CD45RA+CCR7+ population without TemRA cells. The donors were healthy, HIV-negative adults who had no recently reported acute infections or vaccinations. Only Caucasian adults living in Nashville, Tennessee, USA were represented among the donors. After blood collection by leukapheresis, PBMCs were isolated using Ficoll-Histopaque density gradient centrifugation and then cryopreserved in the vapor phase of liquid nitrogen. Analytical flow cytometry was used to check the purity and quantity of each magnetically sorted T cell population. Genomic DNA was isolated from every sorted fraction and measured by UV absorbance on a Nanodrop 2000c. Using the deep immunoSEQ assay, multiplex PCR amplified TCR CDR3 regions from genomic DNA. Extracted genomic DNA from each cell subset was distributed evenly across all wells of several immunoSEQ 96-well plates, and each plate was treated as a replicate. For sorted subsets, about 200 ng genomic DNA, equal to tens of thousands of T cell genomes, was loaded into each replicate PCR. Purified libraries were quantified with a Qubit 3.0 fluorometer, sized on a Bioanalyzer 2100, and re-quantified with the KAPA Library Quantification kit. Each immunoSEQ 96-well plate was sequenced on its own single-read 150-cycle Illumina NextSeq 550 flow cell. As for the authors' bioinformatics: Because the immunoSEQ output held only junctional sequences and lacked quality scores, the filtering could not match the filtering applied to full-length reads. Sequences were annotated with PyIR, a Python wrapper for IgBLAST v1.9, and V/J genes and CDR3 were assigned using IMGT germline references. Reads were removed for weak V/J assignments (E-value above 1e-6), missing CDR3, stop codons, out-of-frame junctions, or ambiguous translated residues. V3J clonotypes were defined by identical inferred V gene, J gene, and CDR3 amino acid sequence. Percentage overlap between repertoires was computed as shared unique clonotypes divided by the size of the smaller repertoire. RTK rarefaction, the Chao1 estimator, and Recon v2.1 estimates of unobserved clonotypes were used to assess repertoire richness. Generation probabilities were computed with OLGA for all TCRbeta clonotypes obtained by the gDNA method from several donors. TCRdb limited this immuneACCESS table to in-frame rearrangements with V and J called. A share of clones is missing; checked studies link under half to unresolved V genes, and the rest is unexplained. The V and J calls and clone size come from that table; D and trimming were worked out from the DNA. The sample table contains some 2 million clones; only one count was recorded for 85% to 95% of them. Roughly 1% of the sample comes from the top ten.

The receptor comes from a man between 18 and 35 years old in good health. The chain joins TRBV28 to TRBJ2-7; a confident D gene designation cannot be given. Sequencing was done on a sample of naive CD8+ T cells sorted from blood. The meaning of the sample's cell subset or site label: CD45RA+CCR7+. CDR3 region: CASRSWALPYEQYF. The bases read TGTGCCAGCAGGTCCTGGGCTCTCCCCTACGAGCAGTACTTC.